This TCR beta chain appears in the sequencing data of a study of cytomegalovirus exposure and HLA in healthy donors. Overall study findings and caveats: Per a later analysis, HLA-associated TCR beta chains showed more clonal expansion than other, equally common TCR beta chains. Sequencing depth roughly uniform across donors was assumed in presence/absence analyses. The study dropped some indistinguishable V segments, TRBV6-2 and TRBV6-3 among them.

Per the germline V gene, CDR1 is MDHEN and CDR2 is SYDVKM. This CDR3 has 14 residues. Between the trimmed V and J ends, which lost 5 bases and 1 base, there was a span of 11 bases. In the case of this clone: Its antigen remains unknown.

Vbeta (60) and Jbeta (13) primers were used in the PCR. Assay: immunoSEQ multiplex PCR; the TCRdb copy retains only in-frame clones and omits some. The top ten clones hold 1.4% to 1.5% of a sample with about 180,000 clones, 70% to 80% of them seen once. Sequenced input: PBMCs. The sequence derives from a woman aged 30 to 39 in good health and CMV-seropositive. The chain recombines TRBV28 with TRBJ2-5; no clear D gene. In DNA form, the CDR3 reads TGTGCCAGCAGTCCGCCCGGCGGCCAAGAGACCCAGTACTTC. Residues: CASSPPGGQETQYF.